This T cell receptor beta chain was observed in a study of blood T cell repertoires in COVID-19. Across the study: Samples of COVID-19 (acute and convalescent) were obtained from the United States, Italy and Spain.

This CDR3 is built from 15 residues. Germline CDR1 WSHSY, CDR2 SAAADI. V gave up 3 bases and J gave up 4 bases; unmatched junction bases: 7. Clones were sequenced by immunoSEQ multiplex PCR, and TCRdb holds only the in-frame ones, with some missing. The sample includes some 170,000 clones, 90% seen only once; the top ten take about 18%. The receptor was isolated from a man aged 55 to 69 with active or convalescent COVID-19. Sequencing was carried out using peripheral blood. This chain joins TRBV10-2 and TRBJ2-3; TRBD1 agrees at 7 bases. CDR3 residues: CASSERGPSPDTQYF. CDR3 DNA: TGCGCCAGCAGTGAAAGGGGGCCTAGCCCAGATACGCAGTATTTT.